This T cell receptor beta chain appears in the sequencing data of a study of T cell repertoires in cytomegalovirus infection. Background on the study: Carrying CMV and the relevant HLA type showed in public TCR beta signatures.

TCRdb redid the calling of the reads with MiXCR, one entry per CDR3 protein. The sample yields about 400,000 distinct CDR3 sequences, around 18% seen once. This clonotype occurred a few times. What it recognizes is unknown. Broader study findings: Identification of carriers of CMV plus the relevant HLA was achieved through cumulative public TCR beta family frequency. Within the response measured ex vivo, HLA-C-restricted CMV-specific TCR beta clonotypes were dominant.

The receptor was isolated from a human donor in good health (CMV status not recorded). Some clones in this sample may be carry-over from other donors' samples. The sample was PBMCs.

CDR3 sequence: CSARERDRAYQETQYF. Here the CDR3 DNA reads TGCAGTGCTAGAGAACGCGACAGGGCGTACCAAGAGACCCAGTACTTC. The rearrangement links TRBV20-1 to TRBJ2-5, with 7 bases that match TRBD1. Looked up from germline, CDR1 is DFQATT and CDR2 is SNEGSKA (reference sequence). The V gene end was trimmed by 0 bases and the J gene end by 0 bases; junction bases not matched to a gene: 7. This CDR3 spans 16 amino acids.